The next 19 T cell receptor beta chains were all read from a single sample in a study of cytomegalovirus exposure and HLA in healthy donors. Researchers ran the PCR with 60 Vbeta and 13 Jbeta primers. Profiling relied on immunoSEQ multiplex PCR, and the TCRdb table lists in-frame clones only, not all of them. In all, the sample yields some 84,000 clones. The specimen was PBMCs. These receptors all stem from a man aged 45 to 65 in good health and CMV-seronegative.

V is TRBV2 and J is TRBJ2-7, with D perhaps TRBD2 (6 bases). Trimming cost V 6 bases and J 4 bases, with 10 bases left between them. The CDR3 contains 12 residues. The germline V gene has CDR1 SNHLY and CDR2 FYNNEI. Here the CDR3 reads CASRQEGYEQYF. The CDR3 DNA reads TGTGCCAGCAGACAGGAGGGGTACGAGCAGTACTTC.

V gene TRBV7-3 combines with J gene TRBJ1-1, with D maybe TRBD1 (5 bases). The CDR3 length is 13 residues. V lost 5 bases to trimming and J lost 8 bases, with 15 bases between them. Germline V gene lookup returns CDR1 SGHTA and CDR2 FQGTGA. As DNA, the CDR3 is TGTGCCAGCAGCCTAAGCCAGTCAGGGGAAGCTTTCTTT. This codes for CASSLSQSGEAFF.

The rearrangement uses TRBV4-3 and TRBJ2-7, with D hard to call. This CDR3 contains 14 residues. Germline CDR1 is LGHNA and CDR2 is YSLEER. V lost 1 base and J 0 bases, leaving 7 bases between the germline ends. In nucleotides, the CDR3 is TGCGCCAGCAGCCAAGGAGCTACCTCCTACGAGCAGTACTTC. It yields the protein CASSQGATSYEQYF.

The chain combines TRBV19 with TRBJ1-1; TRBD1 aligns across 7 bases. The CDR3 consists of 15 residues. Unmatched junction bases numbered 9, after V lost 8 bases and J lost 0 bases. Germline V lookup: CDR1 LNHDA, CDR2 SQIVND (reference sequence). CDR3 sequence (DNA): TGTGCCAGTCGCCAGAATGACAGGGTGAACACTGAAGCTTTCTTT. It specifies CASRQNDRVNTEAFF.

This sequence joins TRBV6-5 and TRBJ2-1; 10 nucleotides match TRBD2. This CDR3 comprises 16 residues. Losses at the gene ends were 3 bases for V and 6 bases for J; bases not matched to a gene: 8. The germline V gene has CDR1 MNHEY and CDR2 SVGAGI. CDR3 protein: CASSYPRLAGVNEQFF. In DNA form, the CDR3 reads TGTGCCAGCAGTTATCCCCGGCTAGCGGGGGTCAATGAGCAGTTCTTC.

The rearrangement uses TRBV5-1 and TRBJ1-6, with TRBD1 as a possible D gene (5 bases). The germline CDR1 and CDR2 sequences are SGHRS and YFSETQ. Trimming pared 5 bases from V and 0 bases from J, leaving 15 bases between. This CDR3 is 17 amino acids long. The CDR3 DNA reads TGCGCCAGCAGGTCCTCCGGGGGGGGCTCCTATAATTCACCCCTCCACTTT. This sequence encodes CASRSSGGGSYNSPLHF.

The chain employs TRBV19 and TRBJ2-7, with D perhaps TRBD1 (5 bases). The length of the CDR3 is 14 residues. V was cut by 3 bases and J by 3 bases, with 12 bases left in between. Germline CDR1 and CDR2: LNHDA and SQIVND (reference sequence). The CDR3 sequence: CASSIGQGYYEQYF. The CDR3 region has the DNA TGTGCCAGTAGTATTGGACAAGGTTACTACGAGCAGTACTTC.

The gene calls are TRBV6-5 and TRBJ1-6; 9 bases map to TRBD1. The CDR3 is made up of 15 amino acids. CDR1 and CDR2 (germline): MNHEY, SVGAGI. Trimming cost V 5 bases and J 8 bases; bases outside gene matches: 7. CDR3 DNA: TGTGCCAGCAGTCTCTCGGGACAGGGCTATTCACCCCTCCACTTT. Protein sequence: CASSLSGQGYSPLHF.

The J gene is TRBJ2-2, the V gene TRBV10-3, with D maybe TRBD2 (6 bases). The CDR3 has 14 amino acids. CDR1 is ENHRY and CDR2 is SYGVKD in the germline V gene. Between the trimmed V and J ends, which lost 5 bases and 5 bases, there was a span of 12 bases. The CDR3 DNA follows: TGTGCCATCAGTTACATTAGCGGAACCGGGGAGCTGTTTTTT. The encoded protein is CAISYISGTGELFF.

The rearrangement links TRBV2 to TRBJ1-4, with D possibly TRBD1 on 6 matching bases. Trimming took off 8 bases at V and 7 bases at J, with 17 bases between the two ends. Germline loops: CDR1 SNHLY, CDR2 FYNNEI. CDR3 length: 14 residues. CDR3 region: CASYQGSSGEKLFF. DNA for the CDR3: TGTGCCAGCTACCAGGGGAGCTCCGGTGAAAAACTGTTTTTT. Using reference TRBV2 and TRBJ1-4 for the parts outside the CDR3, the full variable domain is EPEVTQTPSHQVTQMGQEVILRCVPISNHLYFYWYRQILGQKVEFLVSFYNNEISEKSEIFDDQFSVERPDGSNFTLKIRSTKLEDSAMYFCASYQGSSGEKLFFGSGTQLSVL.

The J gene is TRBJ1-1, the V gene TRBV28; 8 positions match TRBD1. The germline V gene has CDR1 MDHEN and CDR2 SYDVKM. V lost 8 bases to trimming and J lost 4 bases; unmatched junction nucleotides: 3. This CDR3 is 12 amino acids long. The CDR3 DNA is TGTGCCAGCTTAACAGGGGGCACTGAAGCTTTCTTT. This gives the protein CASLTGGTEAFF.

The rearrangement joins TRBV5-1 to TRBJ2-1; 7 nucleotides align to TRBD1. V was clipped by 0 bases and J by 2 bases; unmatched bases: 2. The CDR3 spans 15 residues. Germline-derived CDR1 and CDR2 are SGHRS and YFSETQ. CDR3 DNA sequence: TGCGCCAGCAGCTTGGAACAGGGGCCCTACAATGAGCAGTTCTTC. This sequence encodes CASSLEQGPYNEQFF.

The chain employs TRBV19 and TRBJ2-7, with 7 bases matching TRBD1. V was clipped by 5 bases and J by 4 bases; unmatched bases: 5. The CDR3 consists of 13 residues. Per germline, CDR1 LNHDA and CDR2 SQIVND (reference sequence). CDR3 region: CASSLTGQYEQYF. In DNA form, the CDR3 reads TGTGCCAGTAGTTTGACAGGGCAGTACGAGCAGTACTTC.

This sequence joins TRBV9 and TRBJ2-7; 7 bases line up with TRBD2. Germline CDR1 reads SGDLS; CDR2 reads YYNGEE. The CDR3 covers 15 residues. V lost 4 bases, J lost 3 bases, and 10 bases stayed unmatched. This CDR3 is CASSRNWGGNYEQYF. The CDR3 region has the DNA TGTGCCAGCAGCCGAAACTGGGGGGGGAACTACGAGCAGTACTTC.

The chain couples TRBV4-2 to TRBJ1-5; TRBD1 might be the D (5 bases). Germline V gives CDR1 LGHNA, CDR2 YNFKEQ. V was clipped by 3 bases and J by 6 bases, with 6 bases between them. The CDR3 spans 12 residues. In DNA, the CDR3 is TGTGCCAGCAGCCAGGGGGGTCAGCCCCAGCATTTT. This sequence encodes CASSQGGQPQHF.

V usage is TRBV5-1 and J usage is TRBJ2-7, with D perhaps TRBD1 (6 bases). The length of the CDR3 is 14 residues. Germline lookup yields CDR1 SGHRS and CDR2 YFSETQ. V lost 3 bases and J lost 2, with 12 bases in between. The CDR3 sequence is CASSSLGGTYEQYF. CDR3 nucleotides: TGCGCCAGCAGCTCCTTAGGGGGTACCTACGAGCAGTACTTC.

V gene TRBV29-1 combines with J gene TRBJ2-2; weak D call: TRBD1 (5 bases). V was pared by 7 bases and J by 1 base, with 13 bases between. CDR3 length equals 14 residues. From germline, CDR1 is SQVTM and CDR2 ANQGSEA. The CDR3 nucleotides are TGCAGCGCCGATATCACAGGGAACACCGGGGAGCTGTTTTTT. It specifies CSADITGNTGELFF.

The gene calls are TRBV29-1 and TRBJ1-1, with a weak D call TRBD1 (5 bases). Germline loops: CDR1 SQVTM, CDR2 ANQGSEA. This CDR3 region has 14 residues. The V and J ends lost 4 bases and 1 base respectively, with 13 bases between them. The CDR3 reads CSVGGRGGNTEAFF. The CDR3 coding sequence is TGCAGCGTTGGGGGGAGGGGAGGGAACACTGAAGCTTTCTTT.

The rearrangement uses TRBV18 and TRBJ1-3; a possible D gene is TRBD1 (6 bases). Per germline, CDR1 KGHSH and CDR2 LQKENI. V gave up 3 bases and J gave up 1 base, with 13 bases separating them. This CDR3 spans 16 amino acids. The DNA of the CDR3 is TGTGCCAGCTCACCGAGGACAGATTTTTCTGGAAACACCATATATTTT. Its translation: CASSPRTDFSGNTIYF.